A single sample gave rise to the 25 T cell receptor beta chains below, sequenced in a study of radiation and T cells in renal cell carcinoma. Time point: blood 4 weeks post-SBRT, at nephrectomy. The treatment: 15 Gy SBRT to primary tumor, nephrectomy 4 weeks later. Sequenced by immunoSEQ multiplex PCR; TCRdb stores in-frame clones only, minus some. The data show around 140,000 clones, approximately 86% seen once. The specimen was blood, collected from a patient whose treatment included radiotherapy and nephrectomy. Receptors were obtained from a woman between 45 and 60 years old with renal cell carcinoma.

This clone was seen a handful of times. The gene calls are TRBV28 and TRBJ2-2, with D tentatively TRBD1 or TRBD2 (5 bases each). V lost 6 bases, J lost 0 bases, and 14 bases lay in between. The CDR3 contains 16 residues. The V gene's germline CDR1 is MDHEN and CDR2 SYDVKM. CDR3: CASRHLTGPNTGELFF. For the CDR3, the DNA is TGTGCCAGCAGACACTTGACGGGGCCGAACACCGGGGAGCTGTTTTTT.

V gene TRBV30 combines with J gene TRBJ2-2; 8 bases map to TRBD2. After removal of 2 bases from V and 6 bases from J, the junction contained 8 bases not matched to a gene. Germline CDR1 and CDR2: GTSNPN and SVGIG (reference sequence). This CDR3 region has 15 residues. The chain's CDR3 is CAWSRGTSWAGELFF. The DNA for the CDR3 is TGTGCCTGGAGTAGGGGGACTAGTTGGGCCGGGGAGCTGTTTTTT.

The CDR3 DNA reads as TGTGCCAGCAGCTTAGCCCCCCAGGTCAGGGGGACAGGTCAGCCCCAGCATTTT. It specifies CASSLAPQVRGTGQPQHF. The chain couples TRBV7-2 to TRBJ1-5; the match to TRBD1 covers 8 bases. The germline V gene has CDR1 SGHTA and CDR2 FQGNSA. V trimming: 0 bases; J trimming: 6 bases; junction bases outside the gene matches: 13. This CDR3 is 18 amino acids long. The full variable domain, completed using reference TRBV7-2 and TRBJ1-5, is GAGVSQSPSNKVTEKGKDVELRCDPISGHTALYWYRQSLGQGLEFLIYFQGNSAPDKSGLPSDRFSAERTGGSVSTLTIQRTQQEDSAVYLCASSLAPQVRGTGQPQHFGDGTRLSIL.

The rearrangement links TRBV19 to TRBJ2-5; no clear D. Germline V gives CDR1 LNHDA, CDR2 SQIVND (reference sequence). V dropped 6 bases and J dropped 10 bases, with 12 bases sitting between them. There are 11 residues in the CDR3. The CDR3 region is CASRGSLHQYF. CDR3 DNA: TGTGCCAGTAGGGGTTCACTTCACCAGTACTTC.

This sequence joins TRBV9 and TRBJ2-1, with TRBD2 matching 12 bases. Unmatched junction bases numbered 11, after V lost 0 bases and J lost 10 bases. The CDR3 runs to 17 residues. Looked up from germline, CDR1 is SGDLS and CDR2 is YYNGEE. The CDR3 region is CASSVVILAGGTGEQFF. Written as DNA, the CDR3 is TGTGCCAGCAGCGTAGTGATACTAGCGGGAGGCACGGGGGAGCAGTTCTTC.

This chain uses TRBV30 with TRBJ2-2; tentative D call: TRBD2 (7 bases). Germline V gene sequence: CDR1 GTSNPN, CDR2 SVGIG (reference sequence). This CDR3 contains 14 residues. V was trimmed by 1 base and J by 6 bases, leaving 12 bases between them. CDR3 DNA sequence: TGTGCCTGGAGTGGTGGGGGGGCCCCCGGGGAGCTGTTTTTT. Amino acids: CAWSGGGAPGELFF.

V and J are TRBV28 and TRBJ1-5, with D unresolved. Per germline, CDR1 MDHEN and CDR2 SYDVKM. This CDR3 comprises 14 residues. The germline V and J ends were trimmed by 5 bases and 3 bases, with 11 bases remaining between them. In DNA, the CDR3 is TGTGCCAGCAGTATCGGGCTCCCCAATCAGCCCCAGCATTTT. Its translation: CASSIGLPNQPQHF. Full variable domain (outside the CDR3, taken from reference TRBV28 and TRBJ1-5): DVKVTQSSRYLVKRTGEKVFLECVQDMDHENMFWYRQDPGLGLRLIYFSYDVKMKEKGDIPEGYSVSREKKERFSLILESASTNQTSMYLCASSIGLPNQPQHFGDGTRLSIL.

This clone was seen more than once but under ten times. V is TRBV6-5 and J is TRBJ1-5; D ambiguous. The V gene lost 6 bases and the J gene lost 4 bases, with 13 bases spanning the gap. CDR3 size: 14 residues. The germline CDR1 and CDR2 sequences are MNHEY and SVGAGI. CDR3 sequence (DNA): TGTGCCAGCAGAAGGGCTGACCTAAATCAGCCCCAGCATTTT. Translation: CASRRADLNQPQHF.

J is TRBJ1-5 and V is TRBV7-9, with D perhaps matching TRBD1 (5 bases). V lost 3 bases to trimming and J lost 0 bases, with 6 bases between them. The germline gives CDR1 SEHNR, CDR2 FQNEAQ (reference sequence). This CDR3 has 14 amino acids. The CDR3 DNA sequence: TGTGCCAGCAGCTTGACAGATAGCAATCAGCCCCAGCATTTT. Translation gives CASSLTDSNQPQHF.

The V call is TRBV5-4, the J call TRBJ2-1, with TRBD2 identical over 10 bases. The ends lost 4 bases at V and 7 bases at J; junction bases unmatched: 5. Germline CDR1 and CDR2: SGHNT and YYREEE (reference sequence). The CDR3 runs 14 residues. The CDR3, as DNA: TGTGCCAGCAGCCAAGCGGGAGGGTTTAATGAGCAGTTCTTC. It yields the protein CASSQAGGFNEQFF.

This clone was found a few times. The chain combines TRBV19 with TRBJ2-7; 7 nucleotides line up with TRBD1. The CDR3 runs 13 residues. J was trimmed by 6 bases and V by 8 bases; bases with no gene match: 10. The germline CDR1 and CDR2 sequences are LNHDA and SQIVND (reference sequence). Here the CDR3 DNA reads TGTGCCAGTGCGAGGACAGGCCTCGGCGAGCAGTACTTC. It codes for CASARTGLGEQYF. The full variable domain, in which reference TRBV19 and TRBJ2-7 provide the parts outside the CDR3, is DGGITQSPKYLFRKEGQNVTLSCEQNLNHDAMYWYRQDPGQGLRLIYYSQIVNDFQKGDIAEGYSVSREKKESFPLTVTSAQKNPTAFYLCASARTGLGEQYFGPGTRLTVT.

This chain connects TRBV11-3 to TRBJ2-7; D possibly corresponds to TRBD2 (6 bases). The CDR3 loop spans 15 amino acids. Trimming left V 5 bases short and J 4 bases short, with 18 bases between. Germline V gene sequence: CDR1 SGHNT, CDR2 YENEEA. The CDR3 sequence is CASSPGRGNSYEQYF. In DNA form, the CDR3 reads TGTGCCAGCAGCCCCGGACGGGGGAACTCGTACGAGCAGTACTTC. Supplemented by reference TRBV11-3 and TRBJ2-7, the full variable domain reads EAGVVQSPRYKIIEKKQPVAFWCNPISGHNTLYWYLQNLGQGPELLIRYENEEAVDDSQLPKDRFSAERLKGVDSTLKIQPAELGDSAVYLCASSPGRGNSYEQYFGPGTRLTVT.

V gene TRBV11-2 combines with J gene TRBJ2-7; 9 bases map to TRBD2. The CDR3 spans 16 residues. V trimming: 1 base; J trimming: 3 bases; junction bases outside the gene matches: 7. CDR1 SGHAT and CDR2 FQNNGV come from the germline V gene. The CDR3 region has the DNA TGTGCCAGCAGCTTAGTACTTAGCGGGAGAGGCTACGAGCAGTACTTC. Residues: CASSLVLSGRGYEQYF.

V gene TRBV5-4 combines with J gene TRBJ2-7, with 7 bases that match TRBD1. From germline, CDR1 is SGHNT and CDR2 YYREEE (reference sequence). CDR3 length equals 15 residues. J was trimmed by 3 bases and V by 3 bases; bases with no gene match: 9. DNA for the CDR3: TGTGCCAGCAGCTCGCGACCCGGGACAGACTACGAGCAGTACTTC. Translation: CASSSRPGTDYEQYF.

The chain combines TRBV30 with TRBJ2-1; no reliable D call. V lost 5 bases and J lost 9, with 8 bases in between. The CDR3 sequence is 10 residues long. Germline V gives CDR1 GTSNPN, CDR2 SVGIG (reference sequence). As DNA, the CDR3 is TGTGCCTGGCTACAGTGTGAGCAGTTCTTC. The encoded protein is CAWLQCEQFF.

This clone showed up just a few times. CDR3 amino acids: CASSPGGKAFF. Written as DNA, the CDR3 is TGTGCCAGCAGCCCGGGTGGTAAAGCTTTCTTT. The J gene is TRBJ1-1, the V gene TRBV14; no clear D. The germline V gene encodes CDR1 SGHDN and CDR2 FVKESK. The length of the CDR3 is 11 residues. Deletions cut 4 bases from V and 9 bases from J, with 9 bases between. The complete variable domain, with remaining parts taken from reference TRBV14 and TRBJ1-1, reads EAGVTQFPSHSVIEKGQTVTLRCDPISGHDNLYWYRRVMGKEIKFLLHFVKESKQDESGMPNNRFLAERTGGTYSTLKVQPAELEDSGVYFCASSPGGKAFFGQGTRLTVV.

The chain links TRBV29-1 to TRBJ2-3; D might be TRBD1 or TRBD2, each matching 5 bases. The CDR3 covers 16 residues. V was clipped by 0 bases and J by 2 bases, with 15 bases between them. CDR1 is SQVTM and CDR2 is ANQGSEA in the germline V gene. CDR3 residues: CSVEEYGTVYTDTQYF. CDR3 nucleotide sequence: TGCAGCGTTGAAGAATACGGGACGGTATACACAGATACGCAGTATTTT.

In nucleotides, the CDR3 is TGTGCCAGCAGTTTAAGTCTGGCCGGGGGGAACACTGAAGCTTTCTTT. This translates into CASSLSLAGGNTEAFF. This chain connects TRBV27 to TRBJ1-1; a weak D match, TRBD1 (5 bases). V was pared by 2 bases and J by 1 base, with 14 bases between. The germline V gene encodes CDR1 MNHEY and CDR2 SMNVEV (reference sequence). The CDR3 contains 16 residues.

In DNA, the CDR3 is TGTGCCAGTAGAAGGACAGGCGCCTCTGGGGCCAACGTCCTGACTTTC. It specifies CASRRTGASGANVLTF. The rearrangement links TRBV19 to TRBJ2-6; 7 nucleotides agree with TRBD1. With 6 bases clipped from V and 0 bases from J, the junction kept 5 bases outside the gene matches. The CDR3 loop spans 16 amino acids. Germline V gene sequence: CDR1 LNHDA, CDR2 SQIVND (reference sequence).

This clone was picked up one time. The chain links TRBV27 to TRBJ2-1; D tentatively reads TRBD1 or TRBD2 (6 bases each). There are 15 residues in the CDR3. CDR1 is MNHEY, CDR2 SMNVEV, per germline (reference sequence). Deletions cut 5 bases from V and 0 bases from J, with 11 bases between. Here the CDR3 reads CASSHEGGSYNEQFF. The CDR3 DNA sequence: TGTGCCAGCAGTCACGAGGGGGGCTCCTACAATGAGCAGTTCTTC.

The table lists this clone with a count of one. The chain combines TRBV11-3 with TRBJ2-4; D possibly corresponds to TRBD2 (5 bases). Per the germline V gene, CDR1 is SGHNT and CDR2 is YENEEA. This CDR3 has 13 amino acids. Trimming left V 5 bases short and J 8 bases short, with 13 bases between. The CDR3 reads CASSPSEGDIQYF. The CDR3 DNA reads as TGTGCCAGCAGCCCCTCCGAGGGAGACATTCAGTACTTC. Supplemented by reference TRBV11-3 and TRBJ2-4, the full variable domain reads EAGVVQSPRYKIIEKKQPVAFWCNPISGHNTLYWYLQNLGQGPELLIRYENEEAVDDSQLPKDRFSAERLKGVDSTLKIQPAELGDSAVYLCASSPSEGDIQYFGAGTRLSVL.

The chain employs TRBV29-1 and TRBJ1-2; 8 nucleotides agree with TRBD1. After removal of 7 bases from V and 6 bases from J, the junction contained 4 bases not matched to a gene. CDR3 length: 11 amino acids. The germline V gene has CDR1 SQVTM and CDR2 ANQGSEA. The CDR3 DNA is TGCAGCGCCGGGACAGGTGATGGCTACACCTTC. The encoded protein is CSAGTGDGYTF.

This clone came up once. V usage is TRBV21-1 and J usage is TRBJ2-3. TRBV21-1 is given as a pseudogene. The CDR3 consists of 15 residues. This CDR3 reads CASSNYFASTDTQYF. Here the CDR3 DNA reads TGTGCCAGCAGCAATTATTTCGCTAGCACAGATACGCAGTATTTT.

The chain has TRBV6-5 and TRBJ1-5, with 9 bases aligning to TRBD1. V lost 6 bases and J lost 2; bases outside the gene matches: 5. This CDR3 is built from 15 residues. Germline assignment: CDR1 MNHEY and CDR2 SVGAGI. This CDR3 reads CASRLTGGGNQPQHF. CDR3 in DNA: TGTGCCAGCAGACTTACAGGGGGCGGCAATCAGCCCCAGCATTTT.

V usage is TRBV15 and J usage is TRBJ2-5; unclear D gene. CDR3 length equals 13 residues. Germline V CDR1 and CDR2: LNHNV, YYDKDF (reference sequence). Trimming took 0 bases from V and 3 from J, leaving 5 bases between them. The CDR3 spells CATSRDEEETQYF. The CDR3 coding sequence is TGTGCCACCAGCAGAGATGAGGAAGAGACCCAGTACTTC.